Listed below are T cell receptor beta chains from one sample, sequenced in a study of blood T cell repertoires in COVID-19. Assay used: immunoSEQ multiplex PCR; TCRdb lists only in-frame clones, some missing. The sample has roughly 160,000 clones; about 88% are singletons. Sequenced input: peripheral blood. The receptors were gathered from a woman aged 80 or older with COVID-19, enrolled during active disease. CDR3s include the opening cysteine and the closing phenylalanine or tryptophan. D genes are given only for firm matches. Clone size, where shown, is once, few, many, or a class for clones that have expanded.

J,size,V,D,CDR3,DNA
TRBJ1-5,once,TRBV5-8,TRBD1,CASSGRDRGYQPQHF,TGTGCCAGCAGCGGCCGGGACAGGGGTTATCAGCCCCAGCATTTT
TRBJ1-5,-,TRBV21-1,-,CASSRVYSNQPQHF,TGTGCCAGCAGCCGGGTTTATAGCAATCAGCCCCAGCATTTT
TRBJ1-3,-,TRBV7-2,TRBD1,CASGTASRGSGNTIYF,TGTGCCAGCGGGACAGCCAGCCGGGGTTCTGGAAACACCATATATTTT
TRBJ2-6,-,TRBV13,-,CASSDTGRPNVLTF,TGTGCCAGCAGCGATACGGGTCGGCCCAACGTCCTGACTTTC
TRBJ1-2,-,TRBV5-1,TRBD1,CASSLDRVGYTF,TGCGCCAGCAGCCTCGACAGGGTTGGCTACACCTTC
TRBJ1-1,-,TRBV29-1,-,CSVERSMNTEAFF,TGCAGCGTAGAGAGGAGTATGAACACTGAAGCTTTCTTT
TRBJ2-1,-,TRBV19,TRBD2,CASREETSGRAASYNEQFF,TGTGCCAGTAGGGAAGAGACTAGCGGGAGGGCCGCGTCCTACAATGAGCAGTTCTTC
TRBJ2-1,-,TRBV5-1,TRBD2,CASSLGLAGGYNEQFF,TGCGCCAGCAGCTTGGGACTAGCGGGAGGGTACAATGAGCAGTTCTTC
TRBJ2-2,-,TRBV7-2,-,CASSPYTGELFF,TGTGCCAGCAGCCCATACACCGGGGAGCTGTTTTTT
TRBJ2-6,-,TRBV3-1/TRBV3-2,-,CASSQEGKRGGAGANVLTF,TGTGCCAGCAGCCAAGAGGGTAAGAGGGGAGGAGCTGGGGCCAACGTCCTGACTTTC
TRBJ2-3,once,TRBV27,TRBD1,CASSRTGEVSDTQYF,TGTGCCAGCAGTAGGACAGGGGAAGTCTCAGATACGCAGTATTTT
TRBJ1-1,-,TRBV4-2,TRBD1,CASSQGRQGPEAFF,TGTGCCAGCAGCCAAGGACGACAGGGACCTGAAGCTTTCTTT
TRBJ2-2,-,TRBV4-3,-,CASSRGGRELFF,TGCGCCAGCAGCCGAGGCGGTCGGGAGCTGTTTTTT
TRBJ1-6,-,TRBV23-1,-,CAIEASPLHF,TGCGCCATAGAGGCTTCACCCCTCCACTTT
TRBJ1-2,few,TRBV4-3,-,CASSQELRVSGGGYTF,TGCGCCAGCAGCCAAGAACTACGGGTTTCAGGAGGTGGCTACACCTTC
TRBJ2-2,-,TRBV11-1,TRBD1,CASSLQGAAGELFF,TGTGCCAGCAGCTTACAGGGGGCGGCCGGGGAGCTGTTTTTT
TRBJ2-1,-,TRBV27,TRBD1,CASSDRDSSYNEQFF,TGTGCCAGCAGCGATCGGGACAGTTCCTACAATGAGCAGTTCTTC
TRBJ2-3,-,TRBV6-5,-,CASSIANLGTDTQYF,TGTGCCAGCAGTATAGCTAACCTTGGTACAGATACGCAGTATTTT
TRBJ2-2,-,TRBV5-1,-,CASSLESRWGLQNTGELFF,TGCGCCAGCAGCTTGGAGTCCAGGTGGGGGCTACAGAACACCGGGGAGCTGTTTTTT
TRBJ2-1,few,TRBV6-4,-,CASNPRGTGRSYNEQFF,TGTGCCAGCAATCCCCGCGGAACCGGGAGAAGCTACAATGAGCAGTTCTTC
TRBJ1-5,few,TRBV28,TRBD1,CASSSIRRQGNQPQHF,TGTGCCAGCAGTTCCATCAGGCGACAGGGGAATCAGCCCCAGCATTTT
TRBJ2-2,-,TRBV2,TRBD2,CASLAGGTPGELFF,TGTGCCAGCCTAGCGGGAGGGACGCCCGGGGAGCTGTTTTTT
TRBJ1-5,-,TRBV28,TRBD1,CASRQGTVIKPQHF,TGTGCCAGCAGACAGGGGACAGTAATAAAGCCCCAGCATTTT
TRBJ1-2,once,TRBV2,-,CASSGQGYGYGYTF,TGTGCCAGCAGCGGTCAGGGGTACGGCTATGGCTACACCTTC
TRBJ2-5,-,TRBV7-6,TRBD2,CASSLRGGRAQETQYF,TGTGCCAGCAGCTTAAGGGGCGGGAGGGCCCAAGAGACCCAGTACTTC
TRBJ2-1,few,TRBV7-9,TRBD2,CASSLVRSGSLNEQFF,TGTGCCAGCAGCTTAGTTCGTAGCGGGAGTCTAAATGAGCAGTTCTTC
TRBJ2-2,-,TRBV5-4,TRBD1,CASSLVGTGIAGELFF,TGTGCCAGCAGCTTGGTAGGGACAGGGATCGCCGGGGAGCTGTTTTTT
TRBJ2-3,few,TRBV18,-,CASSPHPSADTQYF,TGTGCCAGCTCACCACATCCCTCGGCAGATACGCAGTATTTT
TRBJ1-1,once,TRBV6-5,-,CASTKPLEAFF,TGTGCCAGCACCAAGCCGCTGGAAGCTTTCTTT
TRBJ1-1,-,TRBV5-4,-,CASSPTGTGGTEAFF,TGTGCCAGCAGCCCCACCGGGACGGGGGGCACTGAAGCTTTCTTT
TRBJ1-4,-,TRBV19,TRBD1,CASSRQGGANEKLFF,TGTGCCAGTAGTAGACAGGGGGGCGCGAATGAAAAACTGTTTTTT
TRBJ1-5,-,TRBV2,TRBD1,CASSNTGGSSQPQHF,TGTGCCAGCAGTAATACAGGGGGCTCTAGTCAGCCCCAGCATTTT
TRBJ2-1,-,TRBV27,TRBD2,CASSARQIAAGDEQFF,TGTGCCAGCAGTGCCCGACAGATAGCGGCGGGGGATGAGCAGTTCTTC
TRBJ2-7,-,TRBV13,TRBD2,CASSLVSGRLGEQYF,TGTGCCAGCAGCTTGGTGAGCGGGAGATTGGGCGAGCAGTACTTC
TRBJ2-1,-,TRBV7-2,-,CASSLNGDNEQFF,TGTGCCAGCAGCTTAAACGGAGACAATGAGCAGTTCTTC
TRBJ2-1,-,TRBV20-1,-,CSASSPEQFF,TGCAGTGCTAGTTCTCCGGAGCAGTTCTTC
TRBJ1-5,-,TRBV4-3,TRBD1,CASSQGTTGGNQPQHF,TGCGCCAGCAGCCAAGGGACGACAGGGGGCAATCAGCCCCAGCATTTT
TRBJ2-1,-,TRBV6-6,TRBD2,CASSLLAGLSSYNEQFF,TGTGCCAGCAGTCTCCTAGCGGGCCTGAGCTCCTACAATGAGCAGTTCTTC
TRBJ1-2,once,TRBV18,-,CASSARDNRNYGYTF,TGTGCCAGCTCAGCTCGGGACAACAGAAACTATGGCTACACCTTC
TRBJ2-1,-,TRBV9,TRBD2,CASSGGTSFEQFF,TGTGCCAGCAGCGGCGGGACTAGCTTTGAGCAGTTCTTC
TRBJ2-7,-,TRBV28,TRBD2,CASKLAGATSYEQYF,TGTGCCAGCAAATTAGCGGGGGCGACCTCCTACGAGCAGTACTTC
TRBJ1-2,once,TRBV7-2,-,CASSPQTAASGYTF,TGTGCCAGCAGCCCACAGACAGCTGCTTCAGGCTACACCTTC
TRBJ2-5,-,TRBV6-2/TRBV6-3,TRBD2,CASSYSPGSAGNQETQYF,TGTGCCAGCAGTTACTCCCCCGGTTCAGCGGGGAACCAAGAGACCCAGTACTTC
TRBJ2-5,-,TRBV27,TRBD1,CASSLGLTGGETQYF,TGTGCCAGCAGTTTGGGACTCACAGGGGGAGAGACCCAGTACTTC
TRBJ2-7,few,TRBV18,-,CASSGDFRYEQYF,TGTGCCAGCTCAGGGGACTTCCGTTACGAGCAGTACTTC
TRBJ1-2,-,TRBV6-5,-,CASSYHRDGSYGYTF,TGTGCCAGCAGTTACCACAGGGATGGCAGCTATGGCTACACCTTC
TRBJ2-5,-,TRBV13,TRBD2,CASSLVAGGFEETQYF,TGTGCCAGCAGCTTAGTTGCGGGAGGTTTTGAGGAGACCCAGTACTTC
TRBJ2-3,-,TRBV29-1,-,CSVEKGATDTQYF,TGCAGCGTTGAAAAAGGGGCCACAGATACGCAGTATTTT
TRBJ1-1,-,TRBV3-1/TRBV3-2,-,CASSQEVLTGTEAFF,TGTGCCAGCAGCCAAGAAGTCCTGACAGGCACTGAAGCTTTCTTT
TRBJ2-5,-,TRBV21-1,-,CARTRDTQETQYF,TGTGCCAGGACCCGGGACACTCAAGAGACCCAGTACTTC
TRBJ1-1,-,TRBV18,-,CASSPPEWNTEAFF,TGTGCCAGCTCACCCCCCGAGTGGAACACTGAAGCTTTCTTT
TRBJ1-5,-,TRBV7-2,-,CASAGYFYQPQHF,TGTGCCAGCGCAGGGTACTTCTATCAGCCCCAGCATTTT
TRBJ2-3,-,TRBV20-1,TRBD2,CSASKVAGGFTDTQYF,TGCAGTGCTAGTAAGGTAGCGGGAGGCTTCACAGATACGCAGTATTTT
TRBJ2-7,-,TRBV10-3,-,CAISESRYEQYF,TGTGCCATCAGTGAGTCCCGTTACGAGCAGTACTTC
TRBJ1-1,-,TRBV27,TRBD1,CASSPGQVGGTEAFF,TGTGCCAGCAGTCCTGGACAGGTGGGCGGCACTGAAGCTTTCTTT
TRBJ2-1,-,TRBV6-5,TRBD2,CASSYDGRVYNEQFF,TGTGCCAGCAGTTACGACGGGAGGGTATACAATGAGCAGTTCTTC
TRBJ2-5,-,TRBV21-1,-,CASSTNRTIRETQYF,TGTGCCAGCAGCACGAACCGGACTATTCGAGAGACCCAGTACTTC
TRBJ1-1,-,TRBV12-3/TRBV12-4,TRBD1,CASSQTGRTEAFF,TGTGCCAGCAGTCAGACAGGGAGAACTGAAGCTTTCTTT
TRBJ2-1,-,TRBV10-3,-,CAISTGSGPQFF,TGTGCCATCAGTACAGGGTCTGGCCCGCAGTTCTTC
TRBJ2-7,-,TRBV7-2,-,CASSLVAALGSYEQYF,TGTGCCAGCAGCTTAGTGGCGGCACTTGGCTCCTACGAGCAGTACTTC